Many counts were recorded for the clone carrying this TCR beta chain. Its antigen is still unknown. As for time point: patch test 1, 2 weeks after DPC sensitization. The treatment was: therapeutic diphenylcyclopropenone sensitization with weekly scalp DPC. It was from unfractionated whole blood that total RNA was extracted. This sample is part of a study of human T cells and chemical hapten exposure. Study-wide results and limits: Alopecia affected the donors, so their immune response may differ from healthy people's. Patch test score was positively correlated with the counts of PT1 expanded TCRs.

Unique molecular identifiers were attached to individual cDNA molecules during library preparation. TCRdb ran MiXCR on the RACE reads and lists one entry per CDR3 protein. The sample lists about 380,000 distinct CDR3 sequences, nearly 5% occurring once. CDR3 length equals 17 residues. V dropped 7 bases and J dropped 1; count of bases not matched to a gene: 14. The clonotype was recovered from a woman aged 45-60 years with alopecia areata. Some clones in this sample may be carry-over from other donors' samples. The starting material was whole blood, obtained in connection with sensitization to the hapten diphenylcyclopropenone (DPC). The J gene is TRBJ2-3, the V gene TRBV12-3 or TRBV12-4; 7 nucleotides align to TRBD2. In nucleotides, the CDR3 is TGTGCCAGCACCGCGTCTCGCCTAGCGGACCGCACAGATACGCAGTATTTT. Translation gives CASTASRLADRTDTQYF.